This T cell receptor beta chain was observed in a study of tissue T cells after allogeneic stem cell transplantation. Produced via immunoSEQ multiplex PCR; TCRdb's table is partial and in-frame only. The data show about 4,900 clones, 45% seen once. The time point is: mouse harvest day 14 after allogeneic transplant. Each mouse received 10^7 T-cell-depleted marrow cells plus 10^6 splenic CD5+ T cells by tail vein. V shed 0 bases and J 0 bases; nucleotides not matched to a gene: 1. The CDR3 has 15 amino acids. The germline V gene encodes CDR1 KGHTA and CDR2 FRNEEI. About this clone itself: The genes are named according to mouse. Coverage ceases 1 residue before the CDR3 finishes, and the germline J gene fills in the end.

This TCR came from a female BALB/c mouse given C57BL/6 T cells with graft-versus-host disease after an allogeneic hematopoietic cell transplant. Material: gut tissue. This sequence joins TRBV24 and TRBJ2-7; 8 nucleotides align to TRBD2. CDR3 in amino acids: CASSLYGGGSYEQYF. The CDR3 bases that were read are TGTGCCAGCAGTCTGTATGGGGGGGGCTCCTATGAACAGTAC.